These 10 T cell receptor beta chains were all obtained from the same sample, sequenced in a study of CD8+ T cells in alopecia areata. RNA was isolated and reverse transcribed to cDNA, the sequencing template. Sequencing used immunoSEQ multiplex PCR; TCRdb keeps in-frame clones, though not all of them. Of over 150,000 clones in the sample, 45% to 75% were seen once. Treatment reported: oral pan-JAK inhibitor, 5-10 mg twice daily. Material: CD4+ T cells sorted from blood, obtained at week 4, from a patient treated with tofacitinib. The receptors here all came from a human donor with alopecia areata.

Concerning this clone itself: A junction end diverges from the germline sequence, so it may reflect a read error. The genes are TRBV29-1 and TRBJ1-1; 9 bases are shared with TRBD1. The CDR3 sequence is 13 residues long. Germline assignment: CDR1 SQVTM and CDR2 ANQGSEA. CDR3 bases: TGCAACGTTCAACAGGGGGCAGACACTGAAGCTTTCTTT. Encoded protein: CNVQQGADTEAFF. Using reference TRBV29-1 and TRBJ1-1 for the parts outside the CDR3, the full variable domain is SAVISQKPSRDICQRGTSLTIQCQVDSQVTMMFWYRQQPGQSLTLIATANQGSEATYESGFVIDKFPISRPNLTFSTLTVSNMSPEDSSIYLCNVQQGADTEAFFGQGTRLTVV.

This clone appeared a single time. The V call is TRBV29-1, the J call TRBJ2-6; D possibly corresponds to TRBD1 (6 bases). Trimming removed 6 bases from V and 3 bases from J, with 9 bases in between. The V gene's germline CDR1 is SQVTM and CDR2 ANQGSEA. The length of the CDR3 is 13 residues. In DNA, the CDR3 is TGCAGCGTGGCAGGGGATGGGGCCAACGTCCTGACTTTC. It encodes CSVAGDGANVLTF.

Comments on this clone: This sample also contains other DNA sequences that code for the same CDR3. V is TRBV27 and J is TRBJ2-1, with 7 bases identical to TRBD2. After removal of 3 bases from V and 7 bases from J, the junction contained 6 bases not matched to a gene. Germline loops: CDR1 MNHEY, CDR2 SMNVEV (reference sequence). CDR3 length: 14 amino acids. The CDR3 sequence is CASSFQRGGNEQFF. CDR3 DNA: TGTGCCAGCAGTTTCCAGCGGGGCGGGAATGAGCAGTTCTTC.

The chain has TRBV2 and TRBJ1-2, with D maybe TRBD1 (5 bases). The germline V gene has CDR1 SNHLY and CDR2 FYNNEI. With 5 bases removed from V and 4 bases from J, the gap between germline ends came to 14 bases. This CDR3 contains 14 residues. The CDR3 spells CASSPFDSSYGYTF. The CDR3 bases are TGTGCCAGCAGTCCATTTGACAGTAGCTATGGCTACACCTTC.

V is TRBV15 and J is TRBJ1-2; a possible D gene is TRBD1 (5 bases). Between the trimmed V and J ends, which lost 5 bases and 2 bases, there was a span of 15 bases. The length of the CDR3 is 15 residues. Germline V gives CDR1 LNHNV, CDR2 YYDKDF (reference sequence). The DNA for the CDR3 is TGTGCCACCAGCCGAAGGGACTCTTTGAACTATGGCTACACCTTC. Translating it yields CATSRRDSLNYGYTF. Drawing the rest from reference TRBV15 and TRBJ1-2, the complete variable domain is DAMVIQNPRYQVTQFGKPVTLSCSQTLNHNVMYWYQQKSSQAPKLLFHYYDKDFNNEADTPDNFQSRRPNTSFCFLDIRSPGLGDTAMYLCATSRRDSLNYGYTFGSGTRLTVV.

V is TRBV12-5 and J is TRBJ2-3; 10 bases fit TRBD2. Germline-derived CDR1 and CDR2 are LGHNT and FRNRAP. Unmatched junction bases numbered 2, after V lost 4 bases and J lost 4 bases. The CDR3 contains 14 residues. The CDR3 protein is CASGSGLAADTQYF. CDR3 sequence (DNA): TGTGCTAGTGGTTCCGGACTAGCGGCAGATACGCAGTATTTT.

The rearrangement joins TRBV6-6 to TRBJ2-7, with D perhaps TRBD1 or TRBD2 (5 bases each). The CDR3 is made up of 15 amino acids. Looked up from germline, CDR1 is MNHNY and CDR2 is SVGAGI (reference sequence). V shed 4 bases and J shed 2 bases, with 15 bases lying between them. CDR3 amino acids: CASSSPGTGTYEQYF. As DNA, the CDR3 is TGTGCCAGCAGTTCCCCGGGGACGGGAACCTACGAGCAGTACTTC.

The chain employs TRBV5-1 and TRBJ1-1; tentatively, D is TRBD1 (6 bases). V was clipped by 0 bases and J by 8 bases, with 11 bases between them. Germline assignment: CDR1 SGHRS and CDR2 YFSETQ. This CDR3 has 13 amino acids. The CDR3 loop is CASSLEWTAEAFF. As DNA, the CDR3 is TGCGCCAGCAGCTTGGAGTGGACAGCCGAAGCTTTCTTT.

The gene calls are TRBV4-1 and TRBJ1-5; 8 nucleotides match TRBD1. The junction had 7 bases not matched to a gene; V was cut back by 1 base and J by 2 bases. CDR1 and CDR2 from the germline V gene are MGHRA and YSYEKL. The CDR3 loop spans 17 amino acids. Here the CDR3 reads CASSQGLQGVGNQPQHF. CDR3 nucleotide sequence: TGCGCCAGCAGCCAAGGATTACAGGGGGTCGGCAATCAGCCCCAGCATTTT.

This clone has only a few counts. This rearrangement joins TRBV5-1 to TRBJ2-5, with D unclear. The CDR3 runs to 13 residues. Germline lookup yields CDR1 SGHRS and CDR2 YFSETQ. V was cut by 2 bases and J by 3 bases, with 8 bases left in between. The CDR3 sequence: CASSFPWEETQYF. The DNA of the CDR3 is TGCGCCAGCAGCTTCCCCTGGGAAGAGACCCAGTACTTC.